Following are 27 T cell receptor beta chains from one sample sequenced in a study of PD-L1 blockade in urothelial cancer. Using immunoSEQ multiplex PCR, the repertoire was profiled, and TCRdb retains in-frame clones only, with some absent. The sample yields 41,000 or so clones, over 75% seen once. Sequencing used PBMCs, obtained around atezolizumab (anti-PD-L1) treatment. These receptors were taken from a man aged 55 to 70 with urothelial cancer.

The rearrangement uses TRBV6-1 and TRBJ1-2; a weak D match, TRBD1 (5 bases). The CDR3 runs to 16 residues. V shed 0 bases and J shed 2 bases, with 13 bases lying between them. The germline V gene encodes CDR1 MNHNS and CDR2 SASEGT. The CDR3 sequence is CASSEAQGGINYGYTF. In DNA form, the CDR3 reads TGTGCCAGCAGTGAAGCGCAGGGAGGCATAAACTATGGCTACACCTTC.

The chain employs TRBV9 and TRBJ2-3; 13 nucleotides line up with TRBD2. The V and J ends lost 5 bases and 2 bases, in that order; junction bases with no gene match: 8. The germline gives CDR1 SGDLS, CDR2 YYNGEE. This CDR3 is built from 17 residues. CDR3 protein: CASSTLAGGLDTDTQYF. The CDR3 DNA sequence: TGTGCCAGCAGTACACTAGCGGGGGGGCTGGACACAGATACGCAGTATTTT.

This chain connects TRBV11-2 to TRBJ2-7, with 7 bases aligning to TRBD1. Trimming cost V 4 bases and J 6 bases; bases outside gene matches: 9. The germline V gene has CDR1 SGHAT and CDR2 FQNNGV. The CDR3 contains 14 residues. CDR3 protein: CASSSTGAPGEQYF. The CDR3 DNA follows: TGTGCCAGCAGCTCTACAGGGGCGCCCGGCGAGCAGTACTTC.

The rearrangement joins TRBV5-4 to TRBJ2-5, with 7 bases fitting TRBD2. With V trimmed by 1 base and J by 1 base, 7 bases remained unmatched. The CDR3 runs 16 residues. Germline V gene lookup returns CDR1 SGHNT and CDR2 YYREEE (reference sequence). The CDR3, as DNA: TGTGCCAGCAGCTTGAACCCAGGGACTACCCAAGAGACCCAGTACTTC. Its protein product is CASSLNPGTTQETQYF.

The rearrangement uses TRBV5-4 and TRBJ2-3, with 11 bases lining up with TRBD2. CDR1 SGHNT and CDR2 YYREEE come from the germline V gene (reference sequence). CDR3 size: 17 residues. Trimming cost V 0 bases and J 1 base; bases outside gene matches: 4. The chain's CDR3 is CASSLELAGARTDTQYF. The CDR3 nucleotides read TGTGCCAGCAGCTTGGAACTAGCGGGGGCCCGCACAGATACGCAGTATTTT.

V usage is TRBV7-8 and J usage is TRBJ2-1; no firm D call. Germline lookup yields CDR1 SGHVS and CDR2 FQNEAQ. V gave up 1 base and J gave up 8 bases, with 15 bases separating them. CDR3 length: 15 amino acids. The CDR3 spells CASSLGPLYIYEQFF. CDR3 DNA sequence: TGTGCCAGCAGCTTAGGTCCACTATACATTTATGAGCAGTTCTTC.

The chain carries TRBV30 and TRBJ1-1; D is ambiguous. Germline CDR1 reads GTSNPN; CDR2 reads SVGIG (reference sequence). The V gene lost 1 base and the J gene lost 6 bases, with 12 bases spanning the gap. This CDR3 comprises 13 residues. The CDR3 region has the DNA TGTGCCTGGAGTGCCCGGGATGTGGCTGAAGCTTTCTTT. Its translation is CAWSARDVAEAFF.

The chain carries TRBV6-5 and TRBJ1-5; perhaps TRBD1 as D (5 bases). This CDR3 is 13 amino acids long. The ends were cut back, 6 bases at V and 4 bases at J, with 10 bases in the middle. From germline, CDR1 is MNHEY and CDR2 SVGAGI. The CDR3 sequence: CASRGQFNQPQHF. DNA of the CDR3: TGTGCCAGCAGGGGGCAGTTTAATCAGCCCCAGCATTTT.

V gene TRBV5-1 combines with J gene TRBJ2-5, with TRBD2 matching 7 bases. There are 15 residues in the CDR3. After removal of 0 bases from V and 5 bases from J, the junction contained 7 bases not matched to a gene. Germline V lookup: CDR1 SGHRS, CDR2 YFSETQ. DNA for the CDR3: TGCGCCAGCAGCTTGGGGTCGACTAGCAGGGAGACCCAGTACTTC. Residues: CASSLGSTSRETQYF. Looking up the rest from reference TRBV5-1 and TRBJ2-5 gives the full variable domain: KAGVTQTPRYLIKTRGQQVTLSCSPISGHRSVSWYQQTPGQGLQFLFEYFSETQRNKGNFPGRFSGRQFSNSRSEMNVSTLELGDSALYLCASSLGSTSRETQYFGPGTRLLVL.

J is TRBJ2-3 and V is TRBV5-1; 8 nucleotides match TRBD1. Germline-derived CDR1 and CDR2 are SGHRS and YFSETQ. V lost 1 base, J lost 4 bases, and 5 bases stayed unmatched. This CDR3 comprises 15 residues. CDR3 sequence reads: CASSLLDREADTQYF. The CDR3 DNA sequence: TGCGCCAGCAGCTTGTTGGACAGGGAGGCAGATACGCAGTATTTT. The full variable domain, rest sourced from reference TRBV5-1 and TRBJ2-3, is KAGVTQTPRYLIKTRGQQVTLSCSPISGHRSVSWYQQTPGQGLQFLFEYFSETQRNKGNFPGRFSGRQFSNSRSEMNVSTLELGDSALYLCASSLLDREADTQYFGPGTRLTVL.

The CDR3 loop reads CASAFYPTSGTDTQYF. DNA for the CDR3: TGCGCCAGCGCCTTTTATCCGACCTCGGGGACAGATACGCAGTATTTT. This chain joins TRBV5-1 and TRBJ2-3; TRBD2 might be the D (5 bases). The CDR3 sequence is 16 residues long. The germline V and J ends were trimmed by 7 bases and 3 bases, with 21 bases remaining between them. CDR1 is SGHRS, CDR2 YFSETQ, per germline. Full variable domain (remainder filled in from reference TRBV5-1 and TRBJ2-3): KAGVTQTPRYLIKTRGQQVTLSCSPISGHRSVSWYQQTPGQGLQFLFEYFSETQRNKGNFPGRFSGRQFSNSRSEMNVSTLELGDSALYLCASAFYPTSGTDTQYFGPGTRLTVL.

The chain couples TRBV6-1 to TRBJ2-7, with D possibly being TRBD2 (6 bases). Germline V gene data show CDR1 as MNHNS and CDR2 as SASEGT. Trimming took off 5 bases at V and 0 bases at J, with 11 bases between the two ends. This CDR3 comprises 14 residues. The CDR3 spells CASSRDSYSYEQYF. The CDR3 DNA reads TGTGCCAGCAGTAGGGACTCCTACTCCTACGAGCAGTACTTC.

This chain joins TRBV19 and TRBJ2-1, with 8 bases that match TRBD2. With 1 base clipped from V and 0 bases from J, the junction kept 5 bases outside the gene matches. This CDR3 has 17 amino acids. CDR1 and CDR2 from the germline V gene are LNHDA and SQIVND (reference sequence). DNA for the CDR3: TGTGCCAGTAGTATAGTTAGCGGGGTGAGCTCCTACAATGAGCAGTTCTTC. Translated, it gives CASSIVSGVSSYNEQFF.

This rearrangement joins TRBV7-2 to TRBJ2-3, with unresolved D. CDR1 is SGHTA and CDR2 is FQGNSA in the germline V gene. The V end was cut by 3 bases, the J end by 1 base, with 8 bases between. CDR3 length: 14 amino acids. CDR3 amino acids: CASSFGAGTDTQYF. DNA of the CDR3: TGTGCCAGCAGCTTCGGCGCGGGCACAGATACGCAGTATTTT.

V usage is TRBV5-4 and J usage is TRBJ1-2; 7 bases line up with TRBD1. V lost 8 bases and J lost 4; bases outside the gene matches: 14. The CDR3 length is 15 residues. Germline V gene data show CDR1 as SGHNT and CDR2 as YYREEE (reference sequence). CDR3 loop: CASYTQGSASYGYTF. In nucleotides, the CDR3 is TGTGCCAGTTATACACAGGGGTCGGCGAGCTATGGCTACACCTTC. Based on the CDR3 plus reference TRBV5-4 and TRBJ1-2, the full variable domain is ETGVTQSPTHLIKTRGQQVTLRCSSQSGHNTVSWYQQALGQGPQFIFQYYREEENGRGNFPPRFSGLQFPNYSSELNVNALELDDSALYLCASYTQGSASYGYTFGSGTRLTVV.

The chain couples TRBV6-5 to TRBJ2-1; D is possibly TRBD1 (5 bases). V lost 2 bases, J lost 9 bases, and 20 bases lay in between. Germline V lookup: CDR1 MNHEY, CDR2 SVGAGI. CDR3 size: 16 residues. For the CDR3, the DNA is TGTGCCAGCAGTTACAGCAGGCAAAGTACAGGTGGTGAGCAGTTCTTC. Amino acids: CASSYSRQSTGGEQFF.

CDR3 sequence (DNA): TGTGCCAGCAGCTCACTAACCGGGGATACGCAGTATTTT. Translating gives CASSSLTGDTQYF. The V call is TRBV6-5, the J call TRBJ2-3, with D unresolved. V dropped 6 bases and J dropped 6 bases, with 13 bases sitting between them. Germline V gene lookup returns CDR1 MNHEY and CDR2 SVGAGI. The CDR3 has 13 residues.

The V and J genes are TRBV19 and TRBJ2-3; D gene uncertain. This CDR3 has 15 amino acids. Germline-derived CDR1 and CDR2 are LNHDA and SQIVND (reference sequence). V was clipped by 7 bases and J by 2 bases, with 16 bases between them. The CDR3 sequence is CASTAAVSFTDTQYF. CDR3 DNA sequence: TGTGCCAGTACCGCGGCGGTTTCGTTCACAGATACGCAGTATTTT.

The chain has TRBV6-1 and TRBJ2-4; the D gene is possibly TRBD2 (5 bases). This CDR3 contains 13 residues. V lost 2 bases and J lost 9, with 11 bases in between. CDR1 and CDR2 from the germline V gene are MNHNS and SASEGT. CDR3 in DNA: TGTGCCAGCAGTGAACCGGGGAGCGGCATTCAGTACTTC. Translating it yields CASSEPGSGIQYF.

This clone appeared a single time. The genes are TRBV7-3 and TRBJ2-6; D possibly corresponds to TRBD1 (5 bases). This CDR3 has 17 residues. Germline CDR1 and CDR2: SGHTA and FQGTGA. The V and J ends lost 8 bases and 4 bases respectively, with 21 bases between them. CDR3 sequence (DNA): TGTGCCAGCGTAAGGGGAATTCTGACTTCAGGGGCCAACGTCCTGACTTTC. It translates to CASVRGILTSGANVLTF.

The chain carries TRBV5-1 and TRBJ2-5; D is uncertain. Trimming cost V 5 bases and J 4 bases, with 12 bases left between them. From germline, CDR1 is SGHRS and CDR2 YFSETQ. This CDR3 has 13 amino acids. The CDR3 loop is CASRGLSGETQYF. Written as DNA, the CDR3 is TGCGCCAGCAGGGGTCTTTCAGGAGAGACCCAGTACTTC. The full variable domain, completed using reference TRBV5-1 and TRBJ2-5, is KAGVTQTPRYLIKTRGQQVTLSCSPISGHRSVSWYQQTPGQGLQFLFEYFSETQRNKGNFPGRFSGRQFSNSRSEMNVSTLELGDSALYLCASRGLSGETQYFGPGTRLLVL.

The J gene is TRBJ2-1, the V gene TRBV5-1; tentatively, D is TRBD2 (5 bases). CDR3 length: 15 amino acids. Trimming left V 0 bases short and J 1 base short, with 8 bases between. The germline V gene encodes CDR1 SGHRS and CDR2 YFSETQ. CDR3 coding DNA: TGCGCCAGCAGCTTGGTCTCGGGATCCTACAATGAGCAGTTCTTC. This gives the protein CASSLVSGSYNEQFF.

This clone was detected a few times. V gene TRBV5-1 combines with J gene TRBJ1-1; tentatively, D is TRBD1 (6 bases). Germline assignment: CDR1 SGHRS and CDR2 YFSETQ. The CDR3 extends over 16 amino acids. V lost 1 base to trimming and J lost 0 bases, with 13 bases between them. Here the CDR3 reads CASSLSPGVMNTEAFF. The DNA for the CDR3 is TGCGCCAGCAGCTTGTCGCCAGGGGTGATGAACACTGAAGCTTTCTTT.

This chain links TRBV6-4 with TRBJ1-1, with D tentatively TRBD1 (6 bases). The CDR3 spans 16 residues. Per germline, CDR1 MRHNA and CDR2 SNTAGT. The V gene lost 7 bases and the J gene lost 3 bases, with 21 bases spanning the gap. The DNA of the CDR3 is TGTGCCAGCAAGAGGGACAAAGGGACAAAGTACACTGAAGCTTTCTTT. Its protein is CASKRDKGTKYTEAFF.

V and J are TRBV5-1 and TRBJ2-7; TRBD1 aligns across 8 bases. The CDR3 consists of 13 residues. V lost 3 bases and J lost 4; bases outside the gene matches: 3. Germline CDR1 reads SGHRS; CDR2 reads YFSETQ. The CDR3 region is CASSSGDRYEQYF. Here the CDR3 DNA reads TGCGCCAGCAGCTCAGGGGACAGGTACGAGCAGTACTTC.

The chain links TRBV19 to TRBJ1-6; 8 nucleotides match TRBD1. The germline gives CDR1 LNHDA, CDR2 SQIVND (reference sequence). The CDR3 totals 17 residues. After removal of 6 bases from V and 4 bases from J, the junction contained 11 bases not matched to a gene. CDR3 sequence reads: CASRPGQGERYNSPLHF. The CDR3 DNA is TGTGCCAGTAGACCTGGACAGGGAGAAAGGTATAATTCACCCCTCCACTTT.

V usage is TRBV5-1 and J usage is TRBJ2-7; TRBD2 matches 8 bases. CDR1 is SGHRS, CDR2 YFSETQ, per germline. V lost 3 bases to trimming and J lost 9 bases; unmatched junction nucleotides: 11. This CDR3 has 14 residues. In DNA, the CDR3 is TGCGCCAGCAGCTCGGGGGGGTCGTGGCCTACGCAGTACTTC. Its translation: CASSSGGSWPTQYF.